These 25 T cell receptor beta chains were sequenced from one sample in a study of radiotherapy plus CTLA-4 blockade in lung cancer. Profiling relied on immunoSEQ multiplex PCR, and the TCRdb table lists in-frame clones only, not all of them. The sample contains 60,000 to 70,000 clones, about four fifths of which appear only once. The input for sequencing was peripheral blood, taken from a patient treated with radiotherapy plus ipilimumab. The receptor set was obtained from a human donor with non-small cell lung cancer who had a partial response to radiotherapy plus ipilimumab.

V is TRBV19 and J is TRBJ1-1; D gene ambiguous. Germline lookup yields CDR1 LNHDA and CDR2 SQIVND (reference sequence). V lost 6 bases to trimming and J lost 6 bases, with 17 bases between them. The CDR3 contains 14 residues. CDR3 loop: CASSRSSGSPEAFF. Here the CDR3 DNA reads TGTGCCAGTAGCCGGTCGTCCGGGAGCCCTGAAGCTTTCTTT.

The gene calls are TRBV7-2 and TRBJ2-5; TRBD2 is a possible D gene (6 bases). The CDR3 is made up of 12 amino acids. The V end was cut by 1 base, the J end by 7 bases, with 7 bases between. Germline values: CDR1 SGHTA, CDR2 FQGNSA. The CDR3 here is CASSLDGGTQYF. CDR3 in DNA: TGTGCCAGCAGCTTAGACGGGGGGACCCAGTACTTC.

The gene calls are TRBV25-1 and TRBJ2-7; TRBD1 aligns across 7 bases. J was trimmed by 2 bases and V by 4 bases; bases with no gene match: 5. Looked up from germline, CDR1 is MGHDK and CDR2 is SYGVNS. The length of the CDR3 is 14 residues. For the CDR3, the DNA is TGTGCCAGCAGTGGCCGAACAGGGGCCTACGAGCAGTACTTC. Translated, it gives CASSGRTGAYEQYF.

This CDR3 reads CASLRREDTEAFF. The CDR3 DNA is TGTGCCAGTCTCCGCCGGGAGGACACTGAAGCTTTCTTT. The rearrangement uses TRBV2 and TRBJ1-1; D not resolved. The V end lost 9 bases, the J end lost 3 bases, and 14 bases lay between the germline ends. Germline CDR1 is SNHLY and CDR2 is FYNNEI. The CDR3 has 13 residues.

This sequence joins TRBV7-7 and TRBJ2-5, with TRBD1 identical over 8 bases. This CDR3 spans 15 amino acids. Germline loops: CDR1 SSHAT, CDR2 FNYEAQ (reference sequence). Trimming cost V 2 bases and J 5 bases; bases outside gene matches: 7. The CDR3 DNA follows: TGTGCCAGCAGCTTAAGTTCGGCAGGGGGCGAGACCCAGTACTTC. Its translation: CASSLSSAGGETQYF.

This clone has a handful of counts. The rearrangement links TRBV4-1 to TRBJ2-1, with TRBD2 identical over 7 bases. Trimming took 0 bases from V and 7 from J; bases not matched to a gene: 6. Germline-derived CDR1 and CDR2 are MGHRA and YSYEKL. The CDR3 contains 15 residues. The CDR3 sequence: CASSQERELKNEQFF. The CDR3 DNA is TGCGCCAGCAGCCAAGAGCGGGAGTTAAAGAATGAGCAGTTCTTC.

The rearrangement links TRBV27 to TRBJ2-7; D remains unclear. Germline V CDR1 and CDR2: MNHEY, SMNVEV (reference sequence). The CDR3 runs to 13 residues. V was trimmed by 6 bases and J by 3 bases, leaving 12 bases between them. The CDR3 protein is CASSPSADYEQYF. The CDR3 DNA sequence: TGTGCCAGCAGCCCCTCGGCGGACTACGAGCAGTACTTC.

This sequence joins TRBV27 and TRBJ2-1, with D tentatively TRBD2 (5 bases). The CDR3 loop spans 14 amino acids. Germline V gene data show CDR1 as MNHEY and CDR2 as SMNVEV (reference sequence). Deletions cut 8 bases from V and 4 bases from J, with 15 bases between. In nucleotides, the CDR3 is TGTGCCAGCTGGGGAGCGGTTTTGTACAATGAGCAGTTCTTC. It is translated as CASWGAVLYNEQFF.

V and J are TRBV13 and TRBJ1-4; 10 nucleotides agree with TRBD1. Looked up from germline, CDR1 is PRHDT and CDR2 is FYEKMQ (reference sequence). The ends lost 5 bases at V and 4 bases at J; junction bases unmatched: 7. This CDR3 comprises 16 residues. In DNA, the CDR3 is TGTGCCAGCAGCAACATCCGGGACAGGGGTAATGAAAAACTGTTTTTT. This gives the protein CASSNIRDRGNEKLFF.

The rearrangement uses TRBV5-1 and TRBJ2-1; 10 bases are a match to TRBD2. V shed 1 base and J 15 bases; nucleotides not matched to a gene: 16. Germline V lookup: CDR1 SGHRS, CDR2 YFSETQ. This CDR3 region has 16 residues. The CDR3 DNA follows: TGCGCCAGCAGCTTGATTCCTAGCGGGAGCCCCCAGGGCCGGTTCTTC. This encodes CASSLIPSGSPQGRFF.

V is TRBV5-1 and J is TRBJ1-3; TRBD1 is a possible D gene (5 bases). Trimming pared 3 bases from V and 4 bases from J, leaving 11 bases between. Germline V CDR1 and CDR2: SGHRS, YFSETQ. This CDR3 region has 14 residues. CDR3 in amino acids: CASSSGAGGNTIYF. The CDR3, as DNA: TGCGCCAGCAGCTCTGGGGCCGGGGGAAACACCATATATTTT.

The V call is TRBV7-3, the J call TRBJ2-7; 14 bases line up with TRBD2. The ends lost 5 bases at V and 6 bases at J; junction bases unmatched: 3. The CDR3 covers 14 residues. Germline V gives CDR1 SGHTA, CDR2 FQGTGA. CDR3 sequence (DNA): TGTGCCAGCAGCCCGGGACTAGCGGGAGTCGAGCAGTACTTC. Amino acid sequence: CASSPGLAGVEQYF.

The chain has TRBV6-6 and TRBJ2-7; D may be TRBD1 (6 bases). The germline V and J ends were trimmed by 0 bases and 5 bases, with 11 bases remaining between them. CDR1 and CDR2 (germline): MNHNY, SVGAGI (reference sequence). The CDR3 loop spans 14 amino acids. The CDR3 region is CASSYSAGAHEQYF. CDR3 DNA sequence: TGTGCCAGCAGTTACTCGGCAGGGGCACACGAGCAGTACTTC.

This clone was counted a few times. This sequence joins TRBV29-1 and TRBJ2-5, with TRBD2 matching 12 bases. CDR1 is SQVTM and CDR2 is ANQGSEA in the germline V gene. The CDR3 contains 13 residues. CDR3 in amino acids: CSGASGRAETQYF. Here the CDR3 DNA reads TGCAGTGGAGCTAGCGGGAGGGCGGAGACCCAGTACTTC.

The chain employs TRBV18 and TRBJ2-2, with 8 bases aligning to TRBD2. The CDR3 is 15 amino acids. V shed 3 bases and J 6 bases; nucleotides not matched to a gene: 6. Germline CDR1 is KGHSH and CDR2 is LQKENI. CDR3 bases: TGTGCCAGCTCACCCACGGGAGGGCCGTCCGGGGAGCTGTTTTTT. It yields the protein CASSPTGGPSGELFF.

The chain is built from TRBV2 and TRBJ2-3; 9 bases are shared with TRBD2. Germline CDR1 and CDR2: SNHLY and FYNNEI. The CDR3 contains 16 residues. V shed 7 bases, J shed 2 bases, and the junction held 10 bases outside the gene matches. In nucleotides, the CDR3 is TGTGCCAGCACTTTAGAGCGGGAGGCTTTCACAGATACGCAGTATTTT. Amino acids: CASTLEREAFTDTQYF.

The V call is TRBV5-1, the J call TRBJ2-3; D is perhaps TRBD2 (6 bases). V lost 4 bases and J 0 bases, leaving 9 bases between the germline ends. CDR1 SGHRS and CDR2 YFSETQ come from the germline V gene. The CDR3 consists of 14 residues. This CDR3 is CASSATSSTDTQYF. As DNA, the CDR3 is TGCGCCAGCAGCGCAACTAGCAGCACAGATACGCAGTATTTT.

A single count supports this clone. The J gene is TRBJ1-1, the V gene TRBV11-2; 9 bases are a match to TRBD1. V shed 5 bases, J shed 1 base, and the junction held 2 bases outside the gene matches. The germline V gene encodes CDR1 SGHAT and CDR2 FQNNGV. The CDR3 has 14 amino acids. The CDR3: CASSRGQGNTEAFF. CDR3 sequence (DNA): TGTGCCAGCAGCAGGGGACAGGGGAACACTGAAGCTTTCTTT.

The chain couples TRBV5-4 to TRBJ2-3, with 7 bases fitting TRBD1. Trimming cost V 4 bases and J 1 base; bases outside gene matches: 12. Germline CDR1 reads SGHNT; CDR2 reads YYREEE (reference sequence). The CDR3 spans 17 residues. CDR3 DNA: TGTGCCAGCAGCCGTTACAGGGGTGGTTCCGGCACAGATACGCAGTATTTT. Protein product: CASSRYRGGSGTDTQYF.

V usage is TRBV28 and J usage is TRBJ1-1, with TRBD1 matching over 9 bases. The CDR3 length is 16 residues. V lost 5 bases, J lost 11 bases, and 18 bases stayed unmatched. Germline CDR1 and CDR2: MDHEN and SYDVKM. CDR3 sequence: CASSTSTPGTGRVAFF. For the CDR3, the DNA is TGTGCCAGCAGTACCTCCACCCCTGGGACAGGGAGAGTCGCTTTCTTT.

The chain employs TRBV18 and TRBJ2-1; TRBD2 agrees at 9 bases. This CDR3 spans 15 amino acids. Germline V gives CDR1 KGHSH, CDR2 LQKENI. The V and J ends lost 4 bases and 4 bases, in that order; junction bases with no gene match: 5. DNA for the CDR3: TGTGCCAGCTCACTTATAGCGGGAGAATACAATGAGCAGTTCTTC. As protein: CASSLIAGEYNEQFF.

The J gene is TRBJ2-7, the V gene TRBV28, with D perhaps matching TRBD1 (6 bases). This CDR3 is 11 amino acids long. V lost 5 bases, J lost 7 bases, and 9 bases lay in between. Looked up from germline, CDR1 is MDHEN and CDR2 is SYDVKM. CDR3 in DNA: TGTGCCAGCAGTACTCAGGGGGAGCAGTACTTC. Protein: CASSTQGEQYF.

The chain is built from TRBV10-3 and TRBJ2-7; TRBD1 might be the D (9 bases). The germline V gene has CDR1 ENHRY and CDR2 SYGVKD. The CDR3 sequence is 20 residues long. Between the trimmed V and J ends, which lost 0 bases and 0 bases, there was a span of 24 bases. The DNA for the CDR3 is TGTGCCATCAGTGAGTCCCCGGGGACAGGGAACAGCGGGAGCTCCTACGAGCAGTACTTC. This encodes CAISESPGTGNSGSSYEQYF.

V usage is TRBV6-5 and J usage is TRBJ2-2; weak D call: TRBD1 (5 bases). The CDR3 sequence is 13 residues long. Trimming left V 7 bases short and J 1 base short, with 7 bases between. Germline V CDR1 and CDR2: MNHEY, SVGAGI. In nucleotides, the CDR3 is TGTGCCAGCAAACAGGAGAACACCGGGGAGCTGTTTTTT. Its translation is CASKQENTGELFF.

The chain employs TRBV18 and TRBJ2-1; 9 bases are a match to TRBD2. Germline values: CDR1 KGHSH, CDR2 LQKENI. Trimming cost V 0 bases and J 10 bases; bases outside gene matches: 10. The length of the CDR3 is 16 residues. The CDR3 protein is CASSPPTSGRVGEQFF. In DNA form, the CDR3 reads TGTGCCAGCTCACCACCTACTAGCGGGCGTGTGGGAGAGCAGTTCTTC. The variable domain in full, with the rest retrieved from reference TRBV18 and TRBJ2-1, is NAGVMQNPRHLVRRRGQEARLRCSPMKGHSHVYWYRQLPEEGLKFMVYLQKENIIDESGMPKERFSAEFPKEGPSILRIQQVVRGDSAAYFCASSPPTSGRVGEQFFGPGTRLTVL.